The subject of this entry is one T cell receptor (beta chain). Its antigen is unknown. At one boundary the junction diverges from the germline segment, which might be a read error. BIOMED2 TRB-A/B primer pools were used in multiplex TRB PCR. TCRdb analysed the multiplex PCR reads with MiXCR anew, one entry per CDR3 protein. Of 15,000 to 20,000 distinct CDR3 sequences in the sample, 30% to 45% were seen once. The sample originates from a study of T and B cells in COVID-19 patients. Study-level background: Peripheral blood came from COVID-19 patients with active infection or after recovery. Broader study findings: CD4+, regulatory T cell, CD8+ and sorted SARS-CoV-2-responsive or tetramer+ T cells were not yet sequenced. Of 2,331 TCR clusters found only in the recovered cohort, more than 30 had low generation probability.

In germline, CDR1 is MNHEY, CDR2 SVGEGT. The CDR3 covers 12 residues. Blood genomic DNA input for TRB amplification was about 240-500 ng. The material sequenced was blood. The chain links TRBV6-2 or TRBV6-3 to TRBJ2-1; 7 bases are a match to TRBD1. The origin of this receptor is a human donor with active COVID-19. CDR3: CASRDDRDRPFF. In DNA form, the CDR3 reads TGCGCCAGCAGGGACGACAGGGATCGGCCGTTCTTC.